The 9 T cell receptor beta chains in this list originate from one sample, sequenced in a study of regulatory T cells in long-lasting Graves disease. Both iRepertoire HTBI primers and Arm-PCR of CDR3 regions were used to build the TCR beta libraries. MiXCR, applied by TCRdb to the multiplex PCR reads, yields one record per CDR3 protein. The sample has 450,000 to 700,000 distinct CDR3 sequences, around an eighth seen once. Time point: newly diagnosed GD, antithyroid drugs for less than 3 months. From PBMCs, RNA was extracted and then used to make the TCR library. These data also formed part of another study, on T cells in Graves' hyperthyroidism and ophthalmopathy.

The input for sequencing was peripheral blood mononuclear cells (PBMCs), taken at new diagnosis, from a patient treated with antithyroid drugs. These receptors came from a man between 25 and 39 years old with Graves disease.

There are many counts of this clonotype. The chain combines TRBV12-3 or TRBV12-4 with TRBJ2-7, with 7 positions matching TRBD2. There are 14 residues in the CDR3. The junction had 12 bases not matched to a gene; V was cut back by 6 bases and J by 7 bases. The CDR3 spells CASSLDRLAVEQYF. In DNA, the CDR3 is TGTGCCAGCAGCCTCGACCGGCTAGCGGTAGAGCAGTACTTC.

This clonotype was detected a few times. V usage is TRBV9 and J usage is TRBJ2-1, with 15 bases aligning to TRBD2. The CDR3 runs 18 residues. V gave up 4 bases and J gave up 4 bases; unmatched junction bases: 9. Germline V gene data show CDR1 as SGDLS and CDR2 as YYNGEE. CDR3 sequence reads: CASSTQDGTSGRYNEQFF. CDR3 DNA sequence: TGTGCCAGCAGCACCCAAGATGGGACTAGCGGGAGGTACAATGAGCAGTTCTTC.

The CDR3 DNA sequence: TGCGCCAGCAGCCAAGATAAACTAGCGACACTCTACGAGCAGTACTTC. This translates into CASSQDKLATLYEQYF. The chain links TRBV4-1 to TRBJ2-7; 7 nucleotides align to TRBD2. This CDR3 spans 16 amino acids. Germline V gives CDR1 MGHRA, CDR2 YSYEKL. The junction had 8 bases not matched to a gene; V was cut back by 0 bases and J by 3 bases.

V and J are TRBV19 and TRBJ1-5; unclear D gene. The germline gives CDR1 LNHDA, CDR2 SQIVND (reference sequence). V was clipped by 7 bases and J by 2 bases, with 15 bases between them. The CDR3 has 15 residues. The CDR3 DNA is TGTGCCAGTACCCCGGGTCCGAGGGGCAATCAGCCCCAGCATTTT. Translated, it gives CASTPGPRGNQPQHF. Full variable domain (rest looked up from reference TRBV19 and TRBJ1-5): DGGITQSPKYLFRKEGQNVTLSCEQNLNHDAMYWYRQDPGQGLRLIYYSQIVNDFQKGDIAEGYSVSREKKESFPLTVTSAQKNPTAFYLCASTPGPRGNQPQHFGDGTRLSIL.

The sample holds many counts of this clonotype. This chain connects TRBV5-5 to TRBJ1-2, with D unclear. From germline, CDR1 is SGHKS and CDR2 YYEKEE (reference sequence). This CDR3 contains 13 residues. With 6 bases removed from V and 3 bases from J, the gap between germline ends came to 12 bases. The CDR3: CASNRAGDYGYTF. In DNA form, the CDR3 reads TGTGCCAGCAACCGCGCTGGTGACTATGGCTACACCTTC. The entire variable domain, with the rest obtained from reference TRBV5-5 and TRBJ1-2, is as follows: DAGVTQSPTHLIKTRGQQVTLRCSPISGHKSVSWYQQVLGQGPQFIFQYYEKEERGRGNFPDRFSARQFPNYSSELNVNALLLGDSALYLCASNRAGDYGYTFGSGTRLTVV.

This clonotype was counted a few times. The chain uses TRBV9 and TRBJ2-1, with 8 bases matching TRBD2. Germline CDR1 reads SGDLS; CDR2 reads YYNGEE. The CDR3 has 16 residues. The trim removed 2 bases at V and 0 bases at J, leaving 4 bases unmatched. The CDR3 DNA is TGTGCCAGCAGCGTCCTCAGCGGGGGCTCCTACAATGAGCAGTTCTTC. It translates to CASSVLSGGSYNEQFF.

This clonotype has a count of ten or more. CDR3 sequence: CASSPTAIANYGYTF. CDR3 nucleotide sequence: TGTGCCAGCAGCCCAACAGCAATAGCTAACTATGGCTACACCTTC. This sequence joins TRBV12-3 or TRBV12-4 and TRBJ1-2; D not certain. This CDR3 spans 15 amino acids. The V gene lost 6 bases and the J gene lost 0 bases, with 14 bases spanning the gap.

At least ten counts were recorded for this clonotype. The CDR3, as DNA: TGTGCCAGTAGAAGGGGACAGGTCACCCTCCTCTTTCCCCGGAACTATGGCTACACCTTC. Its translation: CASRRGQVTLLFPRNYGYTF. This sequence joins TRBV19 and TRBJ1-2; the match to TRBD1 covers 8 bases. Germline CDR1 is LNHDA and CDR2 is SQIVND (reference sequence). This CDR3 region has 20 residues. The V segment lost 6 bases and the J segment 2 bases; nucleotides outside the gene matches: 23.

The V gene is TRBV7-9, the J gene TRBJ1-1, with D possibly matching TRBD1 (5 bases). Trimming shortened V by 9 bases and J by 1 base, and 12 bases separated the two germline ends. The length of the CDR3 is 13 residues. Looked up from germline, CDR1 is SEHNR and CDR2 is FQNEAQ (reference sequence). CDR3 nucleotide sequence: TGTGCCAGTACCCTCAGGGAGAACACTGAAGCTTTCTTT. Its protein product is CASTLRENTEAFF.